This T cell receptor (beta chain) was identified in a study of patients and donors after allogeneic stem cell transplantation. This CDR3 spans 10 amino acids. V was cut by 3 bases and J by 12 bases, with 9 bases left in between. The germline gives CDR1 DFQATT, CDR2 SNEGSKA (reference sequence). Via MiXCR, TCRdb re-called the RT-PCR reads, giving one row per CDR3 protein. Of approximately 170,000 distinct CDR3 sequences in the sample, approximately 30% were seen once. The TCR comes from a human donor who was either an allogeneic HSCT recipient or a stem cell or donor lymphocyte infusion donor (not recorded which). It is not recorded whose cells these are; they may come from a transplant donor. The chain has TRBV20-1 and TRBJ2-1, with D uncertain. Input material: blood, either unsorted or a sorted T cell fraction (not recorded which). Written as DNA, the CDR3 is TGCAGTGCTAGTTATATGGGGCAGTTCTTC. It codes for CSASYMGQFF.